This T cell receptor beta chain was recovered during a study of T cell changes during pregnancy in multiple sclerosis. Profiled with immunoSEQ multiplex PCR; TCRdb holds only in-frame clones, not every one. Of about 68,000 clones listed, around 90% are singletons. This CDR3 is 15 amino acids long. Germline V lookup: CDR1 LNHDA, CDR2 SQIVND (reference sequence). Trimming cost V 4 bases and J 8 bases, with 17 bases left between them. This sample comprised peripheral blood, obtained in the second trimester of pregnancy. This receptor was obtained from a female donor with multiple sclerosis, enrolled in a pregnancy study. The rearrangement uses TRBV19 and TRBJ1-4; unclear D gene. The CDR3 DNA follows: TGTGCCAGTAGTACACCTCGCGGGGTTTTCGAAAAACTGTTTTTT. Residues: CASSTPRGVFEKLFF.